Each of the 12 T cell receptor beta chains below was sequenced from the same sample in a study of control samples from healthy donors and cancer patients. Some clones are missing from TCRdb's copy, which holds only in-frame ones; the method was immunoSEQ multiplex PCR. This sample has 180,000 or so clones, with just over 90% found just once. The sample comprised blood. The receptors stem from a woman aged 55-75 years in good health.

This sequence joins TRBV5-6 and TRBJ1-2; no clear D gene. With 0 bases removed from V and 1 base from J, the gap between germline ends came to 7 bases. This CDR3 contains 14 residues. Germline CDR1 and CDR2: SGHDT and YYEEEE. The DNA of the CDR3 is TGTGCCAGCAGCTTGGCGACCGTTAACTATGGCTACACCTTC. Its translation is CASSLATVNYGYTF. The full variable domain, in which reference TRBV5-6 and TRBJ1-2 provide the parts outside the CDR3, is DAGVTQSPTHLIKTRGQQVTLRCSPKSGHDTVSWYQQALGQGPQFIFQYYEEEERQRGNFPDRFSGHQFPNYSSELNVNALLLGDSALYLCASSLATVNYGYTFGSGTRLTVV.

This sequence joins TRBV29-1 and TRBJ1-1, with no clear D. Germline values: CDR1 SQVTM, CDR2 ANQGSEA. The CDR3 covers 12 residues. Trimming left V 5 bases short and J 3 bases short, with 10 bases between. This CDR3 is CSVRAGDTEAFF. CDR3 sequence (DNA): TGCAGCGTTCGGGCGGGAGACACTGAAGCTTTCTTT.

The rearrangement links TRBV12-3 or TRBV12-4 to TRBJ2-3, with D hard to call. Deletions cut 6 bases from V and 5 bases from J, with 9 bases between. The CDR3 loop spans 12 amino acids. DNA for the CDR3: TGTGCCAGCAGGCCAGAAGAAGATACGCAGTATTTT. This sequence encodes CASRPEEDTQYF.

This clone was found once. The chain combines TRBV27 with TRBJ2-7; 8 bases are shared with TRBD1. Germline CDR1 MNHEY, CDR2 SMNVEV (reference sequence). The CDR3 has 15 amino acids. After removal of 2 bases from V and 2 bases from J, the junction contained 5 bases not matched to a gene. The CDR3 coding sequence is TGTGCCAGCAGTTTAGGGGACAGGAGGGCCTACGAGCAGTACTTC. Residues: CASSLGDRRAYEQYF.

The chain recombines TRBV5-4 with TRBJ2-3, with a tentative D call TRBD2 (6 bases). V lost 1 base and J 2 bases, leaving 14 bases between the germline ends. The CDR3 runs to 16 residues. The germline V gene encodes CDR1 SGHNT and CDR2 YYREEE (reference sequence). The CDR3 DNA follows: TGTGCCAGCAGCTTGCGATTCGGGGGTCTCACAGATACGCAGTATTTT. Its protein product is CASSLRFGGLTDTQYF.

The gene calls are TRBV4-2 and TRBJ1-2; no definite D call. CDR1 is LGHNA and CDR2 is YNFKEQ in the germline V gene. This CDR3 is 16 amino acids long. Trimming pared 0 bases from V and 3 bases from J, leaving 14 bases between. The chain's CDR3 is CASSQDMQLADYGYTF. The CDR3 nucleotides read TGTGCCAGCAGCCAAGATATGCAATTGGCGGACTATGGCTACACCTTC.

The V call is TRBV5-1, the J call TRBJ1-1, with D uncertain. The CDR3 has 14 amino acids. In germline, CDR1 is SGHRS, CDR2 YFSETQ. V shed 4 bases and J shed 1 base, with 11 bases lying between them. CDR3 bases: TGCGCCAGCAGCCGAAATAATCAGAACACTGAAGCTTTCTTT. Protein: CASSRNNQNTEAFF.

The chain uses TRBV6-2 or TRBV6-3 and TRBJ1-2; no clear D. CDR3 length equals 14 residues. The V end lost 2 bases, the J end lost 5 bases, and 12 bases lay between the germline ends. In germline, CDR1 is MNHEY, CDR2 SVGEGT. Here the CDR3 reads CASSYSHFSYGYTF. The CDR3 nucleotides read TGTGCCAGCAGTTACAGTCACTTTAGTTATGGCTACACCTTC.

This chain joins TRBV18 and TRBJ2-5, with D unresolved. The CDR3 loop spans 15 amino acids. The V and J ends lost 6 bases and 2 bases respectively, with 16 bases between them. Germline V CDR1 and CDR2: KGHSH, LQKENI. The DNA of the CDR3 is TGTGCCAGCTCCCAACTTGGACCGATTCAAGAGACCCAGTACTTC. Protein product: CASSQLGPIQETQYF.

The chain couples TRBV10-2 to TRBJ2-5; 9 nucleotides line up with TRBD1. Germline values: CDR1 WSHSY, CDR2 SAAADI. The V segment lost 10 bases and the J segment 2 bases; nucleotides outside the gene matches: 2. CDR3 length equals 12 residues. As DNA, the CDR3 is TGCGCCACAGGGACAGGGCAAGAGACCCAGTACTTC. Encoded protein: CATGTGQETQYF.

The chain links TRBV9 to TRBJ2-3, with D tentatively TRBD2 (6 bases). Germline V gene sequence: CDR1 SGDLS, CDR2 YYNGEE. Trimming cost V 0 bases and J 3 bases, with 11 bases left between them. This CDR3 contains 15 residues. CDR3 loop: CASSVGWAGTDTQYF. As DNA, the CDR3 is TGTGCCAGCAGCGTAGGGTGGGCGGGGACAGATACGCAGTATTTT. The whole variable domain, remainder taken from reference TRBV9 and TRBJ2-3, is DSGVTQTPKHLITATGQRVTLRCSPRSGDLSVYWYQQSLDQGLQFLIQYYNGEERAKGNILERFSAQQFPDLHSELNLSSLELGDSALYFCASSVGWAGTDTQYFGPGTRLTVL.

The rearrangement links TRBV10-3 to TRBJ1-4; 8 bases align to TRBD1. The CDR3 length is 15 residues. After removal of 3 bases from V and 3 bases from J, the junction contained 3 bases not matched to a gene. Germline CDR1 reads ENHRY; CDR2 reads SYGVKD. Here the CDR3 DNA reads TGTGCCATCAGTGATCAGGACAGGGCTAATGAAAAACTGTTTTTT. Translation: CAISDQDRANEKLFF.